In this sample, the clone carrying this T cell receptor (beta chain) turned up a few times. This record comes from a study of cytomegalovirus exposure and HLA in healthy donors. Study at large: The study placed about four fifths of its 350 to 400 genotyped donors in the Caucasian-associated ancestry cluster.

Primers included in the PCR were 60 Vbeta and 13 Jbeta primers. The protocol was immunoSEQ multiplex PCR, while the TCRdb copy is restricted to in-frame clones and leaves out a portion. This sample has approximately 110,000 clones, with roughly four fifths found just once. These donors counted as nominally healthy when sampled, but unrecorded immune exposures were likely. The sequenced sample consisted of PBMCs. The source of this sequence is a woman aged 60 to 75 in good health and CMV-seropositive.

CDR3 sequence (DNA): TGTGCCAGCAGCCGACTAGCGGGGGGGCCTAGGAATGAGCAGTTCTTC. This translates into CASSRLAGGPRNEQFF. The chain couples TRBV11-1 to TRBJ2-1; the match to TRBD2 covers 14 bases. V was clipped by 5 bases and J by 7 bases; unmatched bases: 7. Germline assignment: CDR1 SGHAT and CDR2 FQDESV (reference sequence). This CDR3 comprises 16 residues.